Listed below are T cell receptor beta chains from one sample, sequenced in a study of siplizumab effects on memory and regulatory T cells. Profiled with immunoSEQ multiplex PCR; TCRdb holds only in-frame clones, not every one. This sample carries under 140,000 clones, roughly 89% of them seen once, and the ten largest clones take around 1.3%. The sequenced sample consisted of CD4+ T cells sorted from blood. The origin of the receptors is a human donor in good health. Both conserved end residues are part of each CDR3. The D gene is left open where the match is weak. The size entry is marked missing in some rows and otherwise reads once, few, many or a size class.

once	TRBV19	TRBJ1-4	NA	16	CASSIAGSRTNEKLFF	TGTGCCAGTAGTATAGCAGGGTCTAGAACTAATGAAAAACTGTTTTTT
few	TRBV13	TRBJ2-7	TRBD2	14	CASSLQAGSYEQYF	TGTGCCAGCAGCTTACAAGCGGGGAGCTACGAGCAGTACTTC
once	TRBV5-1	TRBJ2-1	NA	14	CASSKPGTHNEQFF	TGCGCCAGCAGCAAACCCGGGACTCACAATGAGCAGTTCTTC
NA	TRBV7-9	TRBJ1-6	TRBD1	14	CASSKTGENSPLHF	TGTGCCAGCAGCAAAACAGGGGAAAATTCACCCCTCCACTTT
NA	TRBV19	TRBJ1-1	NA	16	CASKPGSRLWNTEAFF	TGTGCCAGTAAACCGGGGTCAAGGTTATGGAACACTGAAGCTTTCTTT
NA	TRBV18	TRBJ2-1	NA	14	CASSPPSGFHEQFF	TGTGCCAGCTCACCCCCATCAGGGTTCCATGAGCAGTTCTTC
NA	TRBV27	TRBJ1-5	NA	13	CASSVDGNQPQHF	TGTGCCAGCAGTGTGGACGGCAATCAGCCCCAGCATTTT
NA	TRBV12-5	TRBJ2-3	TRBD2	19	CASGLAARGLRFGTDTQYF	TGTGCTAGTGGTTTGGCAGCTAGGGGACTAAGATTTGGCACAGATACGCAGTATTTT
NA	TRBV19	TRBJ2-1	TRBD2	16	CASNVGEASGSNEQFF	TGTGCCAGTAACGTGGGAGAGGCTAGCGGGAGCAATGAGCAGTTCTTC
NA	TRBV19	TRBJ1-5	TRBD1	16	CASSTGQGFFVQPQHF	TGTGCCAGTAGTACTGGACAGGGGTTTTTTGTGCAGCCCCAGCATTTT
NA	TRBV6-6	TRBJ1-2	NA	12	CASSYGGLTLTF	TGTGCCAGCAGTTACGGCGGTTTGACTCTCACCTTC